This entry lists 16 T cell receptor delta chains sequenced from one sample in a study of gamma-delta T cells after stem cell transplantation. TCRdb fed the RT-PCR reads to CATT. The data show some 16,000 delta-chain clones, 9.4% seen once. Sequencing was carried out using gamma-delta T cells. The receptors here all came from a human donor. It is not recorded whose cells these are; they may come from a transplant donor.

Notes on this clone: Translating this DNA gives a protein that differs at residue 12 from the TCRdb one, which belongs to a much larger clone; a read error is likely, and the protein shown is this translation. Other DNA sequences of this sample code for an identical CDR3. The chain recombines TRDV2 with TRDJ1; 8 nucleotides align to TRDD3. The CDR3 runs to 21 residues. CDR1 and CDR2 (germline): GEAIGNYY, EKD. The CDR3 protein is CACDTLNLVLGARSYTDKLIF. As DNA, the CDR3 is TGTGCCTGTGACACCCTCAATCTCGTACTGGGGGCTAGATCGTACACCGATAAGCTCATCTTT.

Comments on this clone: For this DNA, TCRdb reports the protein of a much larger clone, which diverges at residue 8, most likely from a read error; the protein presented here is translated directly from the DNA. The chain employs TRDV2 and TRDJ3; 9 bases are shared with TRDD3. Germline trimming cut 2 bases from V and 1 base from J; bases unmatched to any gene: 14. Germline V gene sequence: CDR1 GEAIGNYY, CDR2 EKD. This CDR3 is built from 21 residues. CDR3 nucleotides: TGTGCCTGTGACAATGCCGTCATGGGGGATAAGGTGTCCTGGGACACCCGACAGATGTTTTTC. This translates into CACDNAVMGDKVSWDTRQMFF.

About this clone: TCRdb assigns this DNA the protein of a much larger clone, which departs from its translation at residue 4; this likely reflects a read error, and the protein shown comes from translating the DNA. The chain joins TRDV2 to TRDJ1; D unresolved. This CDR3 has 15 amino acids. Germline CDR1 is GEAIGNYY and CDR2 is EKD. CDR3 DNA: TGTGCCTGTGGCACCGTGGGCCTCTACACCGATAAACTCATCTTT. Its translation: CACGTVGLYTDKLIF.

For this clone: TCRdb has a much larger clone's protein, which differs at residue 3 from the translation of this DNA, likely because of a read error; what is shown is the protein translated from the DNA. J is TRDJ1 and V is TRDV2, with TRDD3 identical over 8 bases. Germline lookup yields CDR1 GEAIGNYY and CDR2 EKD. There are 15 residues in the CDR3. The CDR3 spells CARDTLGERADKLIF. The CDR3, as DNA: TGTGCCCGTGACACCCTGGGGGAACGGGCCGATAAACTCATCTTT.

This clone was observed a handful of times. Possible read error: a much larger clone is one base away. The sample carries other DNA sequences with the same CDR3. The CDR3 sequence: CACDTLLGDTGSYTDKLIF. In DNA form, the CDR3 reads TGTGCCTGTGACACCCTTCTGGGGGATACTGGGTCGTACACCGATAAACTCATCTTT. The V and J genes are TRDV2 and TRDJ1; TRDD3 matches 11 bases. The germline V gene has CDR1 GEAIGNYY and CDR2 EKD. V trimming: 0 bases; J trimming: 0 bases; junction bases outside the gene matches: 11. The CDR3 is made up of 19 amino acids.

This clone was recorded a few times. The identical CDR3 is also encoded by other nucleotide sequences in the sample. The V gene is TRDV2, the J gene TRDJ1; D perhaps matches TRDD3 (6 bases). The germline CDR1 and CDR2 sequences are GEAIGNYY and EKD. The CDR3 totals 21 residues. V lost 1 base and J 0 bases, leaving 29 bases between the germline ends. In DNA, the CDR3 is TGTGCCTGTGACACACTCCGCGTTGGGGATTCTTTGGGATATAACACCGATAAACTCATCTTT. Translating it yields CACDTLRVGDSLGYNTDKLIF.

This clone was counted between two and nine times. The translation of this DNA and the TCRdb protein of a much larger clone differ at residue 8, probably owing to a read error; the protein shown here is translated from the DNA. J is TRDJ1 and V is TRDV2; 7 bases fit TRDD3. Per the germline V gene, CDR1 is GEAIGNYY and CDR2 is EKD. The ends lost 2 bases at V and 3 bases at J; junction bases unmatched: 14. The CDR3 extends over 17 amino acids. The CDR3 DNA follows: TGTGCCTGTGACAGACTACTGGTGGATACGCGGGCCGATAAACTCATCTTT. Protein: CACDRLLVDTRADKLIF.

Notes on this clone: TCRdb's entry gives the protein of a much larger clone, which mismatches this DNA's translation at residue 6, likely from a read error; the protein reported here is translated from the DNA. The chain employs TRDV2 and TRDJ1, with TRDD3 matching 12 bases. Germline lookup yields CDR1 GEAIGNYY and CDR2 EKD. This CDR3 spans 19 amino acids. The V and J ends lost 2 bases and 3 bases, in that order; junction bases with no gene match: 15. The CDR3 loop is CACDSALGDTSSRADKLIF. The CDR3 DNA sequence: TGTGCCTGTGACAGCGCACTGGGGGATACCTCCTCACGGGCCGATAAACTCATCTTT.

This clone was picked up many times. A read error is the likely source, as a far larger clone sits one nucleotide away. This chain joins TRDV1 and TRDJ1; 11 bases match TRDD3. This CDR3 is built from 19 residues. Germline V gives CDR1 TSWWSYY, CDR2 QGS. Losses at the gene ends were 0 bases for V and 5 bases for J; bases not matched to a gene: 14. CDR3: CALGELEPPDWGIKDKLIF. For the CDR3, the DNA is TGTGCTCTTGGGGAACTAGAGCCCCCCGACTGGGGGATAAAGGATAAACTCATCTTT.

Many counts were recorded for this clone. The protein given by TCRdb reflects a much larger clone and differs at residue 6 from this DNA's translation, likely from a read error; the protein shown is the DNA's translation. The chain has TRDV2 and TRDJ1; 12 bases match TRDD3. This CDR3 is 18 amino acids long. Trimming cost V 3 bases and J 1 base; bases outside gene matches: 11. Germline assignment: CDR1 GEAIGNYY and CDR2 EKD. CDR3 in DNA: TGTGCCTGTGACTCATTCCTGGGGGATACGCGTGTCACCGATAAACTCATCTTT. Its protein is CACDSFLGDTRVTDKLIF.

As to this clone: TCRdb assigns this DNA the protein of a much larger clone, which departs from its translation at residue 4; this likely reflects a read error, and the protein shown comes from translating the DNA. This chain joins TRDV2 and TRDJ1; no clear D. The CDR3 is made up of 16 amino acids. CDR1 and CDR2 from the germline V gene are GEAIGNYY and EKD. This CDR3 reads CACGTAGPPYTDKLIF. The CDR3 bases are TGTGCCTGTGGCACCGCGGGCCCCCCGTACACCGATAAACTCATCTTT.

Ten or more counts support this clone. Other DNA variants within this sample encode the same CDR3. The J gene is TRDJ1, the V gene TRDV2, with TRDD3 matching over 7 bases. Unmatched junction bases numbered 12, after V lost 6 bases and J lost 0 bases. The CDR3 length is 16 residues. Germline CDR1 GEAIGNYY, CDR2 EKD. The CDR3 DNA reads as TGTGCCTGTCTCGGCTTGGGGGAACAGTACACCGATAAACTCATCTTT. It specifies CACLGLGEQYTDKLIF.

This chain uses TRDV2 with TRDJ1; 10 bases map to TRDD3. V dropped 3 bases and J dropped 10; count of bases not matched to a gene: 28. The germline CDR1 and CDR2 sequences are GEAIGNYY and EKD. The CDR3 loop spans 20 amino acids. CDR3 sequence reads: CACDLLGDPMHPSVLGGLIF. DNA for the CDR3: TGTGCCTGTGACCTACTGGGGGATCCGATGCACCCCTCTGTTTTAGGCGGACTCATCTTT.

A word on this clone: TCRdb lists the protein of a much larger clone for this DNA, which differs at residue 3, so this is likely a read error; the protein given here is translated from the DNA itself. This sequence joins TRDV2 and TRDJ1, with 11 bases matching TRDD3. The CDR3 length is 21 residues. Germline CDR1 is GEAIGNYY and CDR2 is EKD. Written as DNA, the CDR3 is TGTGCCTATGACACCGTGTCGCTGGGGGATACTTCTACTCAATCCACCGATAAACTCATCTTT. Encoded protein: CAYDTVSLGDTSTQSTDKLIF.

With respect to this clone: An end of the junction does not agree with germline; a read error may underlie this. This chain connects TRDV1 to TRDJ1; D is possibly TRDD3 (5 bases). The CDR3 consists of 9 residues. In germline, CDR1 is TSWWSYY, CDR2 QGS. The CDR3 DNA is TGTTCTCCTGGGCCACGCCTCACATTT. This gives the protein CSPGPRLTF.

The chain employs TRDV2 and TRDJ1; a possible D gene is TRDD2 (5 bases). The CDR3 runs to 21 residues. In germline, CDR1 is GEAIGNYY, CDR2 EKD. V was shortened by 0 bases and J by 0 bases, with 28 bases between the two germline ends. The CDR3 nucleotides read TGTGCCTGTGACACCCTCCATATCGTACTGTATCCTAGATCCTACACCGATAAACTCATCTTT. This translates into CACDTLHIVLYPRSYTDKLIF.